This T cell receptor beta chain was sequenced during a study of shared clonotypes between healthy human individuals. In the naive CD8 group, cells lacked CD45RO and were positively selected for CCR7, so terminally differentiated effector memory CD45RA+ cells were left out. Data came from immunoSEQ multiplex PCR; TCRdb stores just in-frame clones and leaves some out. The table lists roughly 570,000 clones, about 98% of them singletons. The sequence derives from a man aged 25-40 years in good health. The sequenced material came from naive CD8+ T cells sorted from blood.

CDR3 DNA sequence: TGTGCCAGCAGCGTAGAATGGGGCGGATCGGGCCAAGAGACCCAGTACTTC. It specifies CASSVEWGGSGQETQYF. The gene calls are TRBV9 and TRBJ2-5; perhaps TRBD1 as D (5 bases). Trimming took 0 bases from V and 1 from J, leaving 16 bases between them. CDR1 and CDR2 (germline): SGDLS, YYNGEE. There are 17 residues in the CDR3.